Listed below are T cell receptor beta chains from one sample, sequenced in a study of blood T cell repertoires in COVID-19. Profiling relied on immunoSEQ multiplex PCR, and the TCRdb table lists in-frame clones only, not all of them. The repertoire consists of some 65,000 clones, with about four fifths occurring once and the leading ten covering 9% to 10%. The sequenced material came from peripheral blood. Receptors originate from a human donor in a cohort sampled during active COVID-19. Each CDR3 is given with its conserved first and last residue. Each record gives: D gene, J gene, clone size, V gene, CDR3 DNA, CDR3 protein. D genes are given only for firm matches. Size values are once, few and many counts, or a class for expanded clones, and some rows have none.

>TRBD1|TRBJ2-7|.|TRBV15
TGTGCCACCAGCGAGGGACAGGGGGCCTACGAGCAGTACTTC
CATSEGQGAYEQYF
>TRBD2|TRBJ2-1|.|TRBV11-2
TGTGCCAGCAGCTTATGGCGGGAGTCGTTATATGAGCAGTTCTTC
CASSLWRESLYEQFF
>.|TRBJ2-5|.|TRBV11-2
TGTGCCAGCAGCTTAAGTCTCTCCAGAGAGACCCAGTACTTC
CASSLSLSRETQYF
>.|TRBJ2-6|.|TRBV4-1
TGCGCCAGCAGAGAGGCAGGGAATTCTGGGGCCAACGTCCTGACTTTC
CASREAGNSGANVLTF
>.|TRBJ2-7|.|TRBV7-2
TGTGCCAGCAGCTTAGCGGGGCAGGGATTCTACGAGCAGTACTTC
CASSLAGQGFYEQYF
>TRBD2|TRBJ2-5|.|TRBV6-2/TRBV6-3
TGTGCCAGCAGTATAGCGGGGGCGGGAGAGACCCAGTACTTC
CASSIAGAGETQYF
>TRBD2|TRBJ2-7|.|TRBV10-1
TGCGCCAGCAGTCTAGGGACTACCGGAGAGCAGTACTTC
CASSLGTTGEQYF
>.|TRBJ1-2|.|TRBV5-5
TGTGCCAGCAGCTTGTGGCAGGGCGAAGGCTATGGCTACACCTTC
CASSLWQGEGYGYTF
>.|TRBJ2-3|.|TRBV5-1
TGCGCCAGCAGCTTAAACCTTAGAGATACGCAGTATTTT
CASSLNLRDTQYF
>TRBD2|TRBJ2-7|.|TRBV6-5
TGTGCCAGCAGTCGGGAGGCGCACTCCTACGAGCAGTACTTC
CASSREAHSYEQYF
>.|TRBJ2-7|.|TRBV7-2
TGTGCCAGCAGCTCCAGTGGCGGCTACGAGCAGTACTTC
CASSSSGGYEQYF
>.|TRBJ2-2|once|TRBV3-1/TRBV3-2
TGTGCCAGCAGCCGCCGGGGCACCGGGGAGCTGTTTTTT
CASSRRGTGELFF
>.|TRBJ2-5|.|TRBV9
TGTGCCAGCAGCCTTAGGTTAGGTGGCAGGGAGACCCAGTACTTC
CASSLRLGGRETQYF
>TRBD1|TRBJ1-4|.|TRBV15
TGTGCCACCAGCAGAGACGGATCCCAATATCGACAGGGATCAACTAATGAAAAACTGTTTTTT
CATSRDGSQYRQGSTNEKLFF
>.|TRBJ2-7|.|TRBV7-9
TGTGCCAGCAGCGACAGGTACGACGAGCAGTACTTC
CASSDRYDEQYF
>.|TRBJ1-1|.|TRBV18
TGTGCCAGCTCACCACCGCAGGGTACGGCTTTCTTT
CASSPPQGTAFF
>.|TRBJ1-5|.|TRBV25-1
TGTGCCACCGGACACCTCAATCAGCCCCAGCATTTT
CATGHLNQPQHF
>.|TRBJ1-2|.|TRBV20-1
TGCAGTGCGCTCGACGGGGGTGGCTACACCTTC
CSALDGGGYTF
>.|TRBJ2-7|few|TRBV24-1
TGTGCCACCAGTGATCCCGGGACACCTAGGCAGTACTTC
CATSDPGTPRQYF
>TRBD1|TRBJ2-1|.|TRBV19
TGTGCCAGTAGTATTTTGGACAGGGCCTTCAATGAGCAGTTCTTC
CASSILDRAFNEQFF
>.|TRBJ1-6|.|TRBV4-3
TGCGCCAGCAGCCAAGACAACAGGGTGCTAAATTCACCCCTCCACTTT
CASSQDNRVLNSPLHF
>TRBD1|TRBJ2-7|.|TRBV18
TGTGCCAGCTCACCGGGGGACAGGTACGAGCAGTACTTC
CASSPGDRYEQYF
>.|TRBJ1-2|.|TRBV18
TGTGCCACCCATCAGGGATATTTAGATGGCTACACCTTC
CATHQGYLDGYTF
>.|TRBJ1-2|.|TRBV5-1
TGCGCCAGCAGCTTAGGACAGACGTATGGCTACACCTTC
CASSLGQTYGYTF
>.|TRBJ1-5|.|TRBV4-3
TGCGCCAGCAGCCAAGGTGAAGGGGCTGGTCAGCCCCAGCATTTT
CASSQGEGAGQPQHF
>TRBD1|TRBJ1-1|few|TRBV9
TGTGCCAGCAGCACCCTCCGACAGGGGGAAACTGAAGCTTTCTTT
CASSTLRQGETEAFF
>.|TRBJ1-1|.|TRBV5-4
TGTGCCAGCAGCCCCGGACGGGGTGTAGCTTTCTTT
CASSPGRGVAFF
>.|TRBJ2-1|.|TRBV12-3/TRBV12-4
TGTGCCAGCACCGGACAAAGCAACAATGAGCAGTTCTTC
CASTGQSNNEQFF
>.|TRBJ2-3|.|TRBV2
TGTGCCAGCAGTGAACGAGGGACAGATACGCAGTATTTT
CASSERGTDTQYF
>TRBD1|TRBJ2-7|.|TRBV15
TGTGCCACCAGCAGAGTATCTGGGACAGGCCCCTACGAGCAGTACTTC
CATSRVSGTGPYEQYF
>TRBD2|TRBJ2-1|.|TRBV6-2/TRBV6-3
TGTGCCAGCACCCCATTTCTAGCGGGAGGGCACAATGAGCAGTTCTTC
CASTPFLAGGHNEQFF
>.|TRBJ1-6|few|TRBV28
TGTGCCAGCAGTCCTACCATGAGGGGGTGGAATTCACCCCTCCACTTT
CASSPTMRGWNSPLHF
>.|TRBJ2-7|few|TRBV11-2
TGTGCCAGCAGCTTAGCCAGGGACACGGGAACCTACGAGCAGTACTTC
CASSLARDTGTYEQYF
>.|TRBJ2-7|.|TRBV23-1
TGCGCCAGCAGTCAATCTTCAGAGTCGGGGGAGCAGTACTTC
CASSQSSESGEQYF
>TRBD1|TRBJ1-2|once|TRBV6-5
TGTGCCAGCAGCTGGGGACAGGGGCCTAACTATGGCTACACCTTC
CASSWGQGPNYGYTF
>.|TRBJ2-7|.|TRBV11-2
TGTGCCAGCAGCTTAGATCTGGGGGGCGAGCAGTACTTC
CASSLDLGGEQYF
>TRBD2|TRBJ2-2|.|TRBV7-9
TGTGCCAGCAGCCCAAGCGGGGGAACCGGGGAGCTGTTTTTT
CASSPSGGTGELFF
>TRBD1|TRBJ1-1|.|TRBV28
TGTGCCAGCAGTTTAACAGGGGCCACTGAAGCTTTCTTT
CASSLTGATEAFF
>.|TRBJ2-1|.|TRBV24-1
TGTGCCACCAGTGATTCCCCAGGTAGGGGTCGCGGAAACAATGAGCAGTTCTTC
CATSDSPGRGRGNNEQFF
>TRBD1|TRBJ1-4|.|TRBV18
TGTGCCAGCTCACCATCCGGGACAGGGACTAATGAAAAACTGTTTTTT
CASSPSGTGTNEKLFF
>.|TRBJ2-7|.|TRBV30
TGTGCCTGGAGCGGGGGGCGCGGGACCTACGAGCAGTACTTC
CAWSGGRGTYEQYF
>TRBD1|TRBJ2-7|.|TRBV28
TGTGAAATTCGGGGCAGGGGGCACTACGAGCAGTACTTC
CEIRGRGHYEQYF
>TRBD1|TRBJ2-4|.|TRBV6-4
TGTGCCAGCAGCCTGACTCCGGACAGGTCGAACATTCAGTACTTC
CASSLTPDRSNIQYF
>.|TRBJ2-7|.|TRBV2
TGTGCCAGCCGAGGAGTAAGCTACGAGCAGTACTTC
CASRGVSYEQYF
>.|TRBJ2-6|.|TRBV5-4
TGTGCCAGCAGCCCGAGGGCCCGGGTCTCTGGGGCCAACGTCCTGACTTTC
CASSPRARVSGANVLTF
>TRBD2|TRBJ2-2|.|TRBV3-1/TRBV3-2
TGTGCCAGCAGCCAAGCCCGCGGGAGGGCGGCCGGGGAGCTGTTTTTT
CASSQARGRAAGELFF
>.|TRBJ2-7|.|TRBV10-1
TGCGCCAGCAGTGAGAGTGGCCACGGGGGCGAGCAGTACTTC
CASSESGHGGEQYF
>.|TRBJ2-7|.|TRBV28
TGTGCCAGCAGTCCCCCCAGGGGTGGGTCCCACGAGCAGTACTTC
CASSPPRGGSHEQYF
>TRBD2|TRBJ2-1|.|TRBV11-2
TGTGCCAGCAGCCGGACTAGCGGGAGGTCTTACAATGAGCAGTTCTTC
CASSRTSGRSYNEQFF
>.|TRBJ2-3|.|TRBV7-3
TGTGCCAGCAGCTTAATACCGGCAGATACGCAGTATTTT
CASSLIPADTQYF